This TCR beta chain appears in the sequencing data of a study of glioma-infiltrating T cells. The iRepertoire nested amplicon-rescue multiplex PCR amplified TCR alpha and beta CDR3s from RNA. Tissue mRNA or PBMC total RNA, about 90-450 ng, went into one-step reverse transcription and amplification. TCRdb called the multiplex PCR reads again in MiXCR, with one record for every CDR3 protein. The profile shows approximately 45,000 distinct CDR3 sequences, around 20% of them singletons. This CDR3 comprises 15 residues. Per the germline V gene, CDR1 is LNHDA and CDR2 is SQIVND (reference sequence). The junction had 10 bases not matched to a gene; V was cut back by 6 bases and J by 7 bases.

The sequenced material came from glioma tissue, nonneoplastic brain tissue, or PBMCs (not recorded which). The chain links TRBV19 to TRBJ1-5, with TRBD1 identical over 9 bases. This clonotype was sampled from a human donor with low-grade glioma or glioblastoma, undergoing nonglioma brain surgery, or in good health (not recorded which). The DNA of the CDR3 is TGTGCCAGTAGGCCGGGACAGGGTTGGGAACAGCCCCAGCATTTT. It translates to CASRPGQGWEQPQHF.